The rows below give T cell receptor beta chains drawn from one sample of a study of shared T cell receptors in the human thymus. Assay used: immunoSEQ multiplex PCR; TCRdb lists only in-frame clones, some missing. The sample shows tens of thousands of clones, roughly 95% of them seen only once. The sequenced material came from thymocytes. Source of these receptors: a human donor. The CDR3 runs from the conserved cysteine through the conserved F or W. D genes are given only for firm matches. Clone size is given for some rows only: seen once, a few or many times, or a class if the clone is expanded.

cdr3_aa,cdr3_nt,d_call,clone_size,j_call,v_call
CASSSHGTNYGYTF,TGTGCCAGCAGTTCGCACGGGACAAACTATGGCTACACCTTC,NA,once,TRBJ1-2,TRBV28
CASSVWAGMSYEQYF,TGTGCCAGCAGCGTGTGGGCGGGGATGTCCTACGAGCAGTACTTC,NA,NA,TRBJ2-7,TRBV9
CASSLSDRTPNYGYTF,TGTGCCAGCAGCTTATCGGACAGGACCCCGAACTATGGCTACACCTTC,TRBD1,once,TRBJ1-2,TRBV5-6
CASSRGTSGGGAYEQYF,TGCGCCAGCAGCCGCGGGACTAGCGGGGGGGGCGCCTACGAGCAGTACTTC,TRBD2,NA,TRBJ2-7,TRBV4-3
CASSYAGSRRDTQYF,TGTGCCAGCAGCTACGCCGGGTCACGGAGAGATACGCAGTATTTT,NA,NA,TRBJ2-3,TRBV7-2
CASSLREAMNTEAFF,TGTGCCAGCAGCTTGAGGGAGGCCATGAACACTGAAGCTTTCTTT,NA,NA,TRBJ1-1,TRBV7-8
CASSNTGTSGGPGTGELFF,TGTGCCAGCAGCAATACCGGGACTAGCGGGGGGCCGGGAACCGGGGAGCTGTTTTTT,TRBD2,NA,TRBJ2-2,TRBV7-3
CASSFPGARTYEQYF,TGTGCCAGCAGCTTTCCAGGGGCCAGAACCTACGAGCAGTACTTC,NA,NA,TRBJ2-7,TRBV7-2
CASSSSGTPCQETQYF,TGTGCCAGCAGCTCCTCCGGGACACCATGCCAAGAGACCCAGTACTTC,NA,NA,TRBJ2-5,TRBV7-9
CASSLWGETESYGYTF,TGTGCCAGCAGCTTATGGGGAGAGACAGAAAGCTATGGCTACACCTTC,NA,NA,TRBJ1-2,TRBV7-8
CATRLDSSTGNEQFF,TGTGCCACTAGGCTGGACAGTTCCACCGGGAATGAGCAGTTCTTC,NA,NA,TRBJ2-1,TRBV19
CASSVGAAGSYEQYF,TGTGCCAGCAGCGTAGGCGCAGCAGGATCCTACGAGCAGTACTTC,NA,NA,TRBJ2-7,TRBV9
CASSLYWDLSPLANTGELFF,TGTGCCAGCAGCTTATACTGGGACTTAAGCCCTCTTGCGAACACCGGGGAGCTGTTTTTT,NA,NA,TRBJ2-2,TRBV7-3
CASSTPHRGQQGEAVQETQYF,TGTGCCAGTAGTACACCCCATCGGGGACAGCAAGGGGAGGCGGTCCAAGAGACCCAGTACTTC,NA,NA,TRBJ2-5,TRBV19
CASSYTVLMNTEAFF,TGTGCCAGCAGCTATACAGTGCTGATGAACACTGAAGCTTTCTTT,NA,NA,TRBJ1-1,TRBV6-5
CASSLRGTSGGTQETQYF,TGTGCCAGCAGTTTACGAGGGACTAGCGGGGGGACACAAGAGACCCAGTACTTC,TRBD2,NA,TRBJ2-5,TRBV28
CASSLATWALGETQYF,TGTGCCAGCAGCTTAGCTACCTGGGCCTTAGGGGAGACCCAGTACTTC,NA,NA,TRBJ2-5,TRBV7-2
CASSLSPPLANTEAFF,TGTGCCAGCAGTTTATCCCCTCCTTTGGCGAACACTGAAGCTTTCTTT,NA,NA,TRBJ1-1,TRBV28
CASSSDRSIAKNIQYF,TGTGCCAGCAGTTCGGACAGGAGCATAGCCAAAAACATTCAGTACTTC,TRBD1,NA,TRBJ2-4,TRBV6-6
CASSPGPLNQPQHF,TGTGCCAGTAGTCCGGGACCTCTCAATCAGCCCCAGCATTTT,NA,NA,TRBJ1-5,TRBV19
CASSVRRDGPSGNTIYF,TGTGCCAGCAGCGTTAGGCGGGACGGACCCTCTGGAAACACCATATATTTT,NA,few,TRBJ1-3,TRBV11-3
CASSPALGFGGTDTQYF,TGCGCCAGCAGCCCAGCTCTAGGGTTTGGTGGGACAGATACGCAGTATTTT,NA,NA,TRBJ2-3,TRBV5-1